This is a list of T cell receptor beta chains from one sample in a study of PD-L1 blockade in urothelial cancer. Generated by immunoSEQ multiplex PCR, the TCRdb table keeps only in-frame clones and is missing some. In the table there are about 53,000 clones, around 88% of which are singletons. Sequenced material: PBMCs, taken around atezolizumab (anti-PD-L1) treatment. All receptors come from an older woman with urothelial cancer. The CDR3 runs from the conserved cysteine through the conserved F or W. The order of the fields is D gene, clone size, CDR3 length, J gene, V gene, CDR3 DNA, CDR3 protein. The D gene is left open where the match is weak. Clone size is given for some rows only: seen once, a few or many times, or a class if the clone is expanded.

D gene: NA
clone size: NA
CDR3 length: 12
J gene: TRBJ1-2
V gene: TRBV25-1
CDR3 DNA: TGTGCCAGCGATTCGGGGGGTTTGGGCTACACCTTC
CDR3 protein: CASDSGGLGYTF

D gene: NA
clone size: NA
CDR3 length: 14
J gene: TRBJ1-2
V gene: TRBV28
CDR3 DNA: TGTGCCAGCAGCTATCCCGGGACTCCCTATGGCTACACCTTC
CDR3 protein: CASSYPGTPYGYTF

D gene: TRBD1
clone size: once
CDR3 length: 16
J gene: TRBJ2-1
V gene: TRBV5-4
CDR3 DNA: TGTGCCAGCAGCTCGGCCCGGGACAGGGGGCAGGATGAGCAGTTCTTC
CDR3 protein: CASSSARDRGQDEQFF

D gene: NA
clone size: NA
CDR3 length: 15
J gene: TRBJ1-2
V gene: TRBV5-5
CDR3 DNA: TGTGCCAGCAGCTTGGCCGCCGGGGGGGCAGATGGCTACACCTTC
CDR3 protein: CASSLAAGGADGYTF

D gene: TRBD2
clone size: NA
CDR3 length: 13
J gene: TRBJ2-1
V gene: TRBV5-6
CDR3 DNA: TGTGCCAGCCGTGGACTAGCGGGAGGAGGGCAGTTCTTC
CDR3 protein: CASRGLAGGGQFF

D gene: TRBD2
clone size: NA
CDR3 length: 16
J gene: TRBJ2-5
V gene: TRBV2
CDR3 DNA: TGTGCCAGCAGTGAACAGATGCTAGCGGGACAAGAGACCCAGTACTTC
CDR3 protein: CASSEQMLAGQETQYF

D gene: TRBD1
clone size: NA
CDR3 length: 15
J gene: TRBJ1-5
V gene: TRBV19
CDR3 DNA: TGTGCCAGTAGTCCGTGGGACAGAGCCGATCAGCCCCAGCATTTT
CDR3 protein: CASSPWDRADQPQHF

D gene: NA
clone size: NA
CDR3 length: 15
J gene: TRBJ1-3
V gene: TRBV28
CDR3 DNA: TGTGCCAGCAGTGAGGGCCTGCTCTCGGGAAACACCATATATTTT
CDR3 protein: CASSEGLLSGNTIYF

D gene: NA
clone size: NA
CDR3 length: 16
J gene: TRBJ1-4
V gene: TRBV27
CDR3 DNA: TGTGCCAGCAGTTTATCGCAGGGCGCAACTAATGAAAAACTGTTTTTT
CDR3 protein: CASSLSQGATNEKLFF

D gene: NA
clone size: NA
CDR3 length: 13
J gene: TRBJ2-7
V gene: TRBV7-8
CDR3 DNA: TGTGCCAGCAGCTTACTAGGCGGAACCATGGAGTACTTC
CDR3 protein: CASSLLGGTMEYF

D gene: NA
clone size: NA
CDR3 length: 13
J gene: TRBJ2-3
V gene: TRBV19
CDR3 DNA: TGTGCCAGTAGTGGTTGGCTTTTTGATACGCAGTATTTT
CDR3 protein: CASSGWLFDTQYF

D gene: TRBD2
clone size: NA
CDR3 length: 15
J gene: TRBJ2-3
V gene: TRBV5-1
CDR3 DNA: TGCGCCAGCAGAAAGCGGGAGGCCCCCCCCGATACGCAGTATTTT
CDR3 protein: CASRKREAPPDTQYF

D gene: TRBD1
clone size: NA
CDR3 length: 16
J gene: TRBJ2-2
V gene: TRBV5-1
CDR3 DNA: TGCGCCAGCAGCATACTGGGACAGGCAGGCACCGGGGAGCTGTTTTTT
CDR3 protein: CASSILGQAGTGELFF

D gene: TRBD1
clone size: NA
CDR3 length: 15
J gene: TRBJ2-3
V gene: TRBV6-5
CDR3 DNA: TGTGCCAGCAGCCCCGGGACAGGGTGGACAGATACGCAGTATTTT
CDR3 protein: CASSPGTGWTDTQYF

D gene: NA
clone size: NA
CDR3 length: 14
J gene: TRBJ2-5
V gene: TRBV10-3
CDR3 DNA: TGTGCCATCAGCGAAGCGTTGGGAGTAGAGACCCAGTACTTC
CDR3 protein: CAISEALGVETQYF

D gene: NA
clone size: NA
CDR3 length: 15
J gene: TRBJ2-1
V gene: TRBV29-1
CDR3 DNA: TGCAGCACCGAGGGGGGACAGACCTCTCACGATGAGCAGTTCTTC
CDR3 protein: CSTEGGQTSHDEQFF

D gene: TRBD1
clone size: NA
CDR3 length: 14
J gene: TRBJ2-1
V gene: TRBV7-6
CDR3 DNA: TGTGCCAGCAGGCCAAGGACAGGCAACAATGAGCAGTTCTTC
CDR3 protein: CASRPRTGNNEQFF

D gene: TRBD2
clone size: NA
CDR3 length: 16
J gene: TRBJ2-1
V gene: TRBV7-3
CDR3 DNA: TGTGCCAGCAGCCCCATAGCGGGGGGGCTGTACAATGAGCAGTTCTTC
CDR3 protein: CASSPIAGGLYNEQFF

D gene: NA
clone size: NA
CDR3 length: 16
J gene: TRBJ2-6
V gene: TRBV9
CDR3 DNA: TGTGCCAGCAGCGTAGCTACGAGCTCTGGGGCCAACGTCCTGACTTTC
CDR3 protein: CASSVATSSGANVLTF

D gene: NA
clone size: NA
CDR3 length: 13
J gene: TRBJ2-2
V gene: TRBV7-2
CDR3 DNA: TGTGCCAGCAGGGGGGGGGCGACCGGGGAGCTGTTTTTT
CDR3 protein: CASRGGATGELFF

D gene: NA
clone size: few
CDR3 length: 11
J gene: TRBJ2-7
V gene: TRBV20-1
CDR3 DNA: TGCAGTGCTAGAGAGGGGGGCGAGCAGTACTTC
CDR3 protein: CSAREGGEQYF

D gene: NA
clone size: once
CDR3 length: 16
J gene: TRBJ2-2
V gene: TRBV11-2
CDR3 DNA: TGTGCCAGCAGATTTAACAGGGGGGGAAACACCGGGGAGCTGTTTTTT
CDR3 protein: CASRFNRGGNTGELFF